Reported below is one T cell receptor beta chain. The sample belongs to a study of cytomegalovirus exposure and HLA in healthy donors. The repertoire was sequenced with immunoSEQ multiplex PCR; TCRdb's copy has only in-frame clones and lacks some. The sample yields under 200,000 clones, 89% seen once. Trimming stripped 6 bases from V and 0 bases from J, with 12 bases between. This CDR3 spans 15 amino acids. The germline V gene encodes CDR1 SNHLY and CDR2 FYNNEI. The gene calls are TRBV2 and TRBJ2-4; a weak D match, TRBD1 (5 bases). This receptor was obtained from a man in his late teens or twenties in good health and CMV-seropositive. Material for sequencing was PBMCs. The CDR3 reads CASSPQGTAKNIQYF. In DNA, the CDR3 is TGTGCCAGCAGCCCCCAGGGAACAGCCAAAAACATTCAGTACTTC.